The next 16 T cell receptor beta chains were all read from a single sample in a study of identical twins. MiXCR, applied by TCRdb to the 5' RACE reads, yields one record per CDR3 protein. The table has 1.5 million or so distinct CDR3 sequences, about 31% seen once. Sequencing was performed on cord blood. These receptors were taken from a newborn girl in good health.

The chain uses TRBV20-1 and TRBJ1-2; 8 bases fit TRBD1. Trimming took 0 bases from V and 5 from J; bases not matched to a gene: 5. This CDR3 has 14 residues. Germline V gene data show CDR1 as DFQATT and CDR2 as SNEGSKA (reference sequence). This chain's CDR3 is CSARDKDRAYGYTF. The CDR3 DNA reads as TGCAGTGCTAGAGATAAGGACAGGGCGTATGGCTACACCTTC.

CDR3 coding DNA: TGTGCCACCAGCTACCGACTAGCCTATTCCACAGATACGCAGTATTTT. It codes for CATSYRLAYSTDTQYF. V usage is TRBV15 and J usage is TRBJ2-3; 7 bases line up with TRBD2. The germline V gene encodes CDR1 LNHNV and CDR2 YYDKDF (reference sequence). With 5 bases clipped from V and 2 bases from J, the junction kept 10 bases outside the gene matches. This CDR3 is built from 16 residues.

This clonotype was seen more than once but under ten times. J is TRBJ2-3 and V is TRBV10-3, with TRBD2 identical over 14 bases. The CDR3 has 17 residues. The V segment lost 5 bases and the J segment 6 bases; nucleotides outside the gene matches: 10. CDR1 is ENHRY, CDR2 SYGVKD, per germline. CDR3 sequence reads: CAISSGLAGGGEDTQYF. The CDR3 DNA sequence: TGTGCCATCAGTTCCGGACTAGCGGGAGGAGGAGAGGATACGCAGTATTTT.

This clonotype has a handful of counts. The chain links TRBV5-1 to TRBJ1-6, with D possibly TRBD1 on 5 matching bases. The V end lost 4 bases, the J end lost 5 bases, and 13 bases lay between the germline ends. This CDR3 region has 15 residues. Germline loops: CDR1 SGHRS, CDR2 YFSETQ. The CDR3 protein is CASSARPGDNSPLHF. CDR3 DNA sequence: TGCGCCAGCAGCGCCCGCCCGGGGGATAATTCACCCCTCCACTTT.

J is TRBJ2-1 and V is TRBV20-1; no definite D call. This CDR3 has 13 residues. V was shortened by 1 base and J by 10 bases, with 14 bases between the two germline ends. Germline CDR1 and CDR2: DFQATT and SNEGSKA (reference sequence). CDR3 protein: CSARGASVFEQFF. CDR3 in DNA: TGCAGTGCTAGAGGTGCTAGTGTTTTCGAGCAGTTCTTC.

This clonotype was counted a few times. V usage is TRBV20-1 and J usage is TRBJ1-6; 10 positions match TRBD1. This CDR3 has 16 amino acids. Germline CDR1 reads DFQATT; CDR2 reads SNEGSKA (reference sequence). V lost 3 bases and J lost 10; bases outside the gene matches: 12. This chain's CDR3 is CSARSSYGTGESPLHF. CDR3 coding DNA: TGCAGTGCTAGGAGTTCCTACGGGACAGGGGAATCACCCCTCCACTTT.

This clonotype was recorded many times. J is TRBJ2-1 and V is TRBV20-1, with D perhaps assigned TRBD1 or TRBD2 (6 bases each). The CDR3 totals 14 residues. With 3 bases removed from V and 0 bases from J, the gap between germline ends came to 9 bases. Per germline, CDR1 DFQATT and CDR2 SNEGSKA (reference sequence). The CDR3, as DNA: TGCAGTGCTAGTCGGGGGCCCTCCTACAATGAGCAGTTCTTC. It codes for CSASRGPSYNEQFF.

The chain joins TRBV5-1 to TRBJ2-1; the match to TRBD2 covers 7 bases. Germline trimming cut 1 base from V and 7 bases from J; bases unmatched to any gene: 8. Germline V lookup: CDR1 SGHRS, CDR2 YFSETQ. CDR3 length equals 15 residues. The CDR3 nucleotides are TGCGCCAGCAGCTTGCGTCGGGACTACCAGAATGAGCAGTTCTTC. It translates to CASSLRRDYQNEQFF.

The J gene is TRBJ2-5, the V gene TRBV3-1; 8 bases are shared with TRBD2. Trimming cost V 3 bases and J 5 bases; bases outside gene matches: 8. Germline CDR1 is LGHDT and CDR2 is YNNKEL (reference sequence). The CDR3 spans 15 residues. The CDR3 nucleotides are TGTGCCAGCAGCCACGGGACTAGTTCTCGGGAGACCCAGTACTTC. This gives the protein CASSHGTSSRETQYF.

This clonotype was observed a handful of times. The chain carries TRBV20-1 and TRBJ1-5; the D gene is possibly TRBD1 (6 bases). With 6 bases removed from V and 4 bases from J, the gap between germline ends came to 19 bases. The germline V gene has CDR1 DFQATT and CDR2 SNEGSKA (reference sequence). The length of the CDR3 is 15 residues. CDR3 DNA: TGCAGTGCCAGCTTCGAGGGGGGCTCGAATCAGCCCCAGCATTTT. The encoded protein is CSASFEGGSNQPQHF.

This clonotype was seen at least ten times. The rearrangement joins TRBV20-1 to TRBJ2-1; 14 bases are shared with TRBD2. J gave up 5 bases and V 6 bases, and 3 bases lay outside the gene matches. Germline assignment: CDR1 DFQATT and CDR2 SNEGSKA (reference sequence). The CDR3 is made up of 14 amino acids. CDR3 loop: CSARTSGRHNEQFF. CDR3 sequence (DNA): TGCAGTGCAAGGACTAGCGGGAGGCACAATGAGCAGTTCTTC.

The chain joins TRBV12-3 or TRBV12-4 to TRBJ2-2; 9 bases line up with TRBD1. The CDR3 loop spans 15 amino acids. Germline trimming cut 6 bases from V and 4 bases from J; bases unmatched to any gene: 6. CDR3 DNA sequence: TGTGCCAGCAGCCCCCTGACAGGGGGCACCGGGGAGCTGTTTTTT. Translating gives CASSPLTGGTGELFF.

The rearrangement links TRBV4-2 to TRBJ2-5, with TRBD2 matching 9 bases. This CDR3 is built from 15 residues. Per germline, CDR1 LGHNA and CDR2 YNFKEQ. The trim removed 3 bases at V and 1 base at J, leaving 3 bases unmatched. CDR3 bases: TGTGCCAGCAGCCATCTAGCGGGACTCCAAGAGACCCAGTACTTC. Its translation is CASSHLAGLQETQYF.

This rearrangement joins TRBV7-9 to TRBJ2-5, with D possibly TRBD2 on 5 matching bases. The V and J ends lost 4 bases and 11 bases respectively, with 26 bases between them. In germline, CDR1 is SEHNR, CDR2 FQNEAQ (reference sequence). There are 16 residues in the CDR3. The CDR3 coding sequence is TGTGCCAGCAGCTCCCTGGGTGAGGGAGAGGCCAATGAGCAGTACTTC. Its translation: CASSSLGEGEANEQYF.

The J gene is TRBJ2-7, the V gene TRBV25-1, with D uncertain. Trimming took 2 bases from V and 3 from J, leaving 11 bases between them. There are 14 residues in the CDR3. Per germline, CDR1 MGHDK and CDR2 SYGVNS. The CDR3 bases are TGTGCCAGCAGTGAAAGCAGGACCTTCTACGAGCAGTACTTC. This translates into CASSESRTFYEQYF.

The V gene is TRBV5-1, the J gene TRBJ2-1, with a weak D call TRBD1 (6 bases). V lost 2 bases to trimming and J lost 4 bases, with 13 bases between them. The CDR3 loop spans 15 amino acids. The germline V gene has CDR1 SGHRS and CDR2 YFSETQ. The CDR3: CASSFTGNVYNEQFF. The CDR3 DNA reads TGCGCCAGCAGCTTTACAGGGAACGTTTACAATGAGCAGTTCTTC.